This entry is about one T cell receptor (beta chain). Trimming left V 1 base short and J 3 bases short, with 7 bases between. Germline V gives CDR1 SNHLY, CDR2 FYNNEI. The CDR3 contains 13 residues. The data were taken from a study of blood T cell repertoires in COVID-19. Data came from immunoSEQ multiplex PCR; TCRdb stores just in-frame clones and leaves some out. This table holds some 16,000 clones, just over 85% found once. The sequencing input was peripheral blood. The genes are TRBV2 and TRBJ2-7; D remains unclear. The TCR was taken from a human donor in a cohort sampled during active COVID-19. The CDR3 coding sequence is TGTGCCAGCAGTGAAGGGCAGGACTACGAGCAGTACTTC. Protein: CASSEGQDYEQYF.